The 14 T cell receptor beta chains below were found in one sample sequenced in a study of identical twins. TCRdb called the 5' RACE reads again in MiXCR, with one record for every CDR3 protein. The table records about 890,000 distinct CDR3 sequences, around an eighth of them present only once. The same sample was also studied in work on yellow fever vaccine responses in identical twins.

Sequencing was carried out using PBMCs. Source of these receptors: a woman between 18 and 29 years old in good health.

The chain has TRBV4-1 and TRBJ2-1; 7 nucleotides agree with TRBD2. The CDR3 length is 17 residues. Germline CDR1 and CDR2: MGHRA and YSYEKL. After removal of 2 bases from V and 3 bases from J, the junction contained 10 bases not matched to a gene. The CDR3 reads CASSQPGGSGIYNEQFF. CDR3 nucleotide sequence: TGCGCCAGCAGCCAACCCGGCGGGAGTGGGATCTACAATGAGCAGTTCTTC.

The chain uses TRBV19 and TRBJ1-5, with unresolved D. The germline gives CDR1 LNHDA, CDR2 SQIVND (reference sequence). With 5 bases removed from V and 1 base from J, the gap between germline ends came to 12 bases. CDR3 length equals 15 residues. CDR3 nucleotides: TGTGCCAGTAGTCCCCTCCCAAACAGCAATCAGCCCCAGCATTTT. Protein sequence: CASSPLPNSNQPQHF.

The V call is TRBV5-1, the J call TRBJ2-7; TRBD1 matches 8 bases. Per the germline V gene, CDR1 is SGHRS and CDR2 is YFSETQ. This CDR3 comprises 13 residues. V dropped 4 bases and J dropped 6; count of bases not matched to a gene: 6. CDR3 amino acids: CASSGGQAGEQYF. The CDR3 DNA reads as TGCGCCAGCAGCGGGGGACAGGCCGGCGAGCAGTACTTC. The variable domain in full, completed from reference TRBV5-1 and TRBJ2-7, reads KAGVTQTPRYLIKTRGQQVTLSCSPISGHRSVSWYQQTPGQGLQFLFEYFSETQRNKGNFPGRFSGRQFSNSRSEMNVSTLELGDSALYLCASSGGQAGEQYFGPGTRLTVT.

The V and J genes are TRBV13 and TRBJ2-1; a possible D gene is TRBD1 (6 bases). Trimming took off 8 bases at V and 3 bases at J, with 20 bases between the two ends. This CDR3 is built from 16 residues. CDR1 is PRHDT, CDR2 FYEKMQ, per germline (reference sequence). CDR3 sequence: CASQSGYRADYNEQFF. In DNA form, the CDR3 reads TGTGCCAGCCAATCAGGATACAGGGCTGACTACAATGAGCAGTTCTTC.

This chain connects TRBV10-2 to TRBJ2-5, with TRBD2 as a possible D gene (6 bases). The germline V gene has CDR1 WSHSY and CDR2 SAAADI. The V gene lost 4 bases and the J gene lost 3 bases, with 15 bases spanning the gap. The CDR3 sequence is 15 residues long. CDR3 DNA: TGCGCCAGCAGTGGGCAGGGACTCGTAAAAGAGACCCAGTACTTC. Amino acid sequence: CASSGQGLVKETQYF.

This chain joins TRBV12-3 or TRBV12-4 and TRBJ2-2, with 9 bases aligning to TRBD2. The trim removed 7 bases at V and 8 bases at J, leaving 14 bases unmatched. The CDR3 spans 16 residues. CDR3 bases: TGTGCCAGCACCCTAGGGGGACTAGCTCGCGGGGGGGAGCTGTTTTTT. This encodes CASTLGGLARGGELFF.

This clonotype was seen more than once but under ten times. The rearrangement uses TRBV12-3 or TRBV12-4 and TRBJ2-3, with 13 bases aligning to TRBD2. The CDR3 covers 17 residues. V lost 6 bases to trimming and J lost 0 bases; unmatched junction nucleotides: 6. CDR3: CASSRGTSGASTDTQYF. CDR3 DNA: TGTGCCAGCAGCCGGGGGACTAGCGGGGCTAGCACAGATACGCAGTATTTT.

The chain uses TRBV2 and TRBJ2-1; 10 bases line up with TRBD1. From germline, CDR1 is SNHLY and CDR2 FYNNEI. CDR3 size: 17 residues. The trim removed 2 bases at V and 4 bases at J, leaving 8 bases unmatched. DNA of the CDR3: TGTGCCAGCAGTGAAATTACGACAGGGGGCATTTACAATGAGCAGTTCTTC. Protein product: CASSEITTGGIYNEQFF.

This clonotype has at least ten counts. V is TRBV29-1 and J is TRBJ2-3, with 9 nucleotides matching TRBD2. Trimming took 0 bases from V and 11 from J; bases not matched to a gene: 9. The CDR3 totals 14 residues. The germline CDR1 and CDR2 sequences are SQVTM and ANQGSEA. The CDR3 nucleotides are TGCAGCGTTGAAGATGGCGGGAGGGCCTGGGAGCAGTATTTT. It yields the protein CSVEDGGRAWEQYF.

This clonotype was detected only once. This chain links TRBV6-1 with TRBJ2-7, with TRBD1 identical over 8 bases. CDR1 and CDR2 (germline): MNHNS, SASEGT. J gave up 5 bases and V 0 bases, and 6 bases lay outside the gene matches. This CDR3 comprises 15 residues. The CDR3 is CASSEAAQGANEQYV. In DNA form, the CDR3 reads TGTGCCAGCAGTGAAGCGGCCCAGGGGGCCAACGAGCAGTACGTC.

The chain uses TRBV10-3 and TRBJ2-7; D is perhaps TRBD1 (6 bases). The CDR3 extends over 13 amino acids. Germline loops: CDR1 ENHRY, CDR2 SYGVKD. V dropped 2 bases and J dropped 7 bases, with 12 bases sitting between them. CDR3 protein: CAISEGNREEQYV. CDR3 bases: TGTGCCATCAGTGAGGGAAACAGGGAAGAGCAGTACGTC.

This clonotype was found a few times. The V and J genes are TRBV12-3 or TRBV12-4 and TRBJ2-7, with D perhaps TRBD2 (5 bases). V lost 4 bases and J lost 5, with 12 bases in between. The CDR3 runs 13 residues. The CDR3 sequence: CASSSAPGNEQYF. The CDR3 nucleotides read TGTGCCAGCAGTTCAGCTCCGGGGAACGAGCAGTACTTC.

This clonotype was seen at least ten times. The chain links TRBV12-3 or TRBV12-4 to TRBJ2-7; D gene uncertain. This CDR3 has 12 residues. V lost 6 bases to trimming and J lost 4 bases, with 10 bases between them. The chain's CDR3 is CASSAGRYEQYF. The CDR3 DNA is TGTGCCAGCAGCGCAGGACGGTACGAGCAGTACTTC.

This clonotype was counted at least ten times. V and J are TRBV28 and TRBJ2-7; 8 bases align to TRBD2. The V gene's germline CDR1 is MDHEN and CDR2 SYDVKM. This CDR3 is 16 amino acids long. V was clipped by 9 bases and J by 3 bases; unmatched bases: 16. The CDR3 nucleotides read TGTGCCAGTTCAAACATTGTGGCGGGAGGCGTCTACGAGCAGTACTTC. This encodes CASSNIVAGGVYEQYF.